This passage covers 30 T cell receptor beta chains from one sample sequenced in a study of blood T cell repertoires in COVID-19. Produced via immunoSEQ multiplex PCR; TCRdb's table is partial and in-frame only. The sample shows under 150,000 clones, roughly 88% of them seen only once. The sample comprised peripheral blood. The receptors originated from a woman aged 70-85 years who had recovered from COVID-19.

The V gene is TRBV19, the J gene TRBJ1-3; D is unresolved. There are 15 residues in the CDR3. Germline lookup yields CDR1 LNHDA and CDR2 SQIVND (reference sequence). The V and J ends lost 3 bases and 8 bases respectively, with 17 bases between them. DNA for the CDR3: TGTGCCAGTAGTATGCGTGGAACCACCGGGGACACCATATATTTT. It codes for CASSMRGTTGDTIYF.

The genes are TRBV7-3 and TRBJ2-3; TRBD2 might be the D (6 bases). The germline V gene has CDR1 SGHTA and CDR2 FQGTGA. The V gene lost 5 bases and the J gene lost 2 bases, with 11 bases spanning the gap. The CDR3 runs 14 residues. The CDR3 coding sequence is TGTGCCAGCAGCAGGGACTCAATCACAGATACGCAGTATTTT. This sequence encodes CASSRDSITDTQYF.

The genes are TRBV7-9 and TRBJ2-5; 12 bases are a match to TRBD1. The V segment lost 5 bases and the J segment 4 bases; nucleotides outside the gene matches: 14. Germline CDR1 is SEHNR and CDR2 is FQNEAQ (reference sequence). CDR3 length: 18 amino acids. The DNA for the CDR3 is TGTGCCAGCAGCCCCCTCCCGGGACAGGGGGCCCAGGCAGAGACCCAGTACTTC. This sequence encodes CASSPLPGQGAQAETQYF.

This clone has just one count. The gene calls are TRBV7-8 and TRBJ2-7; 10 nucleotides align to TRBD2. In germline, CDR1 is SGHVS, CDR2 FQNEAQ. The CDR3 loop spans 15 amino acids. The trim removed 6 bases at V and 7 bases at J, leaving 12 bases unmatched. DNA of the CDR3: TGTGCCAGCAGTCAGACCCGGACAGCGGGGGGGGAGCAGTACTTC. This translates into CASSQTRTAGGEQYF.

The CDR3 bases are TGTGCCAGCAGCTTGAACAGGGTAAACCAATTCTCTGGGGCCAACGTCCTGACTTTC. Protein product: CASSLNRVNQFSGANVLTF. V is TRBV7-2 and J is TRBJ2-6, with D perhaps TRBD1 (6 bases). Germline V gives CDR1 SGHTA, CDR2 FQGNSA. This CDR3 has 19 amino acids. V was cut by 3 bases and J by 0 bases, with 18 bases left in between.

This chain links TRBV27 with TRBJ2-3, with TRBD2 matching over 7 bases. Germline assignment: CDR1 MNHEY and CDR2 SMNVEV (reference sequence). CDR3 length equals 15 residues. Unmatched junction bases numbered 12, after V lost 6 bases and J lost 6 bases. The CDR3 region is CASSPAGRSRDTQYF. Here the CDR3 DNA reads TGTGCCAGCAGCCCCGCCGGGAGGTCCCGCGATACGCAGTATTTT.

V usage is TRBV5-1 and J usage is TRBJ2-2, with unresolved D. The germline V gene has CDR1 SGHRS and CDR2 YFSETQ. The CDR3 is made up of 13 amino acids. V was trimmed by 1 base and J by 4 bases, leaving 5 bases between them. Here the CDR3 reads CASSLTVTGELFF. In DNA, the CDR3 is TGCGCCAGCAGCTTGACAGTCACCGGGGAGCTGTTTTTT.

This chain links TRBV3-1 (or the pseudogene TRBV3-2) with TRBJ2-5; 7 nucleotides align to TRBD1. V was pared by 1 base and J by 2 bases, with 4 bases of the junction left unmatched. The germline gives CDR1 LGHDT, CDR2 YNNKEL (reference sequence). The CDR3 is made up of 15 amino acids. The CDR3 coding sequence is TGTGCCAGCAGCCAAGCCGGCAGGGGGCAAGAGACCCAGTACTTC. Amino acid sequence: CASSQAGRGQETQYF.

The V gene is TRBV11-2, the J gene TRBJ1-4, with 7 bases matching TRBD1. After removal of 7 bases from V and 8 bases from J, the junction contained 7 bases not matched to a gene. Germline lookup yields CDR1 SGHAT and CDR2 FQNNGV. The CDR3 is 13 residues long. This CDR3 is CASKQGVWEKLFF. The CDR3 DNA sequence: TGTGCCAGCAAGCAGGGGGTATGGGAAAAACTGTTTTTT.

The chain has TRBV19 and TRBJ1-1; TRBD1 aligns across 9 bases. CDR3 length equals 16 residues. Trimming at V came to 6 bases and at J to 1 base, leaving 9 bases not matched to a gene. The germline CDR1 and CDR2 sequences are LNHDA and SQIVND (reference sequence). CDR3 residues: CASSLTGGYSNTEAFF. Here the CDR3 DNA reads TGTGCCAGTAGCCTTACAGGGGGCTATTCGAACACTGAAGCTTTCTTT.

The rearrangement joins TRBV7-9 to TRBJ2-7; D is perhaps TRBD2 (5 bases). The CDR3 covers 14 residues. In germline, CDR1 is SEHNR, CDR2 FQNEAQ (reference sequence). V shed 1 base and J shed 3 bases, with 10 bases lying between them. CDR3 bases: TGTGCCAGCAGCTTAGGGTCGGGGAACTACGAGCAGTACTTC. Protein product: CASSLGSGNYEQYF.

CDR3 protein: CASSLSGLGYAEQFF. As DNA, the CDR3 is TGCGCCAGCAGCTTGTCAGGACTAGGTTACGCTGAGCAGTTCTTC. The rearrangement uses TRBV5-1 and TRBJ2-1, with 7 bases lining up with TRBD2. This CDR3 is 15 amino acids long. V dropped 1 base and J dropped 9; count of bases not matched to a gene: 10. Germline CDR1 SGHRS, CDR2 YFSETQ.

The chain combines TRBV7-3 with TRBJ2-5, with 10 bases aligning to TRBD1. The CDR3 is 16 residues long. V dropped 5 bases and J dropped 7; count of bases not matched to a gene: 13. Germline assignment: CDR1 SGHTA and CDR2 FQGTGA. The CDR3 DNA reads TGTGCCAGCAGCCGTACCGGGACAGGGGCTGGAGGGACCCAGTACTTC. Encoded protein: CASSRTGTGAGGTQYF.

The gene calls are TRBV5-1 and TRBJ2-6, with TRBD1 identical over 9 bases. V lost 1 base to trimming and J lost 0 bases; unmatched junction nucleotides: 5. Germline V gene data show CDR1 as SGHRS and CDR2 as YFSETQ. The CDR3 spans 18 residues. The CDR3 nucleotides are TGCGCCAGCAGCTTGTTGGGACAGGGATTCTCTGGGGCCAACGTCCTGACTTTC. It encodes CASSLLGQGFSGANVLTF.

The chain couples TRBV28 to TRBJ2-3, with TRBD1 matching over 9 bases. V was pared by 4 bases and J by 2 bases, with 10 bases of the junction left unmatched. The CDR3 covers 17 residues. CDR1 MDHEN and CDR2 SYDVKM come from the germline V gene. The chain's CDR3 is CASSSISGTGFTDTQYF. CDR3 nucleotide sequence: TGTGCCAGCAGTTCCATTTCCGGGACAGGGTTCACAGATACGCAGTATTTT.

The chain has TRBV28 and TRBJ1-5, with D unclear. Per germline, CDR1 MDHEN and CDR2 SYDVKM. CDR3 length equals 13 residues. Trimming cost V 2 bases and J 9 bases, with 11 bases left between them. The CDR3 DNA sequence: TGTGCCAGCAGTTTACCCCCGAATAGGCCCCAGCATTTT. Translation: CASSLPPNRPQHF.

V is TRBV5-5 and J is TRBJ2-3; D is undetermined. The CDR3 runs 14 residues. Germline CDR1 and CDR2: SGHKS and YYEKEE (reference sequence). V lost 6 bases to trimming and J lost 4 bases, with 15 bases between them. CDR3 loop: CASTWLMAADTQYF. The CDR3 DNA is TGTGCCAGCACTTGGTTGATGGCGGCAGATACGCAGTATTTT. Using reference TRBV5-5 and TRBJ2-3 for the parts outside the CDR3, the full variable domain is DAGVTQSPTHLIKTRGQQVTLRCSPISGHKSVSWYQQVLGQGPQFIFQYYEKEERGRGNFPDRFSARQFPNYSSELNVNALLLGDSALYLCASTWLMAADTQYFGPGTRLTVL.

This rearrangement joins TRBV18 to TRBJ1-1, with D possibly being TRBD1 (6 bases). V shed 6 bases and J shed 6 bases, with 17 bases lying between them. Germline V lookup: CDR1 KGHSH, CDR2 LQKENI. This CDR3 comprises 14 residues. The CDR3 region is CASSGQKIGSEAFF. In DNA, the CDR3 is TGTGCCAGCTCTGGACAGAAGATTGGTTCTGAAGCTTTCTTT.

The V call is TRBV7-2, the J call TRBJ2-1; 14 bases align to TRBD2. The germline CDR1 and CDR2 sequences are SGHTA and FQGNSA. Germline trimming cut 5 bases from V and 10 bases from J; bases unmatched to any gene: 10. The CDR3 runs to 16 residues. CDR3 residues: CASSIGRTSGGLEQFF. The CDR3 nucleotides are TGTGCCAGCAGCATTGGAAGGACTAGCGGGGGGTTGGAGCAGTTCTTC. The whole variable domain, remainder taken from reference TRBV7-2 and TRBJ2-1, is GAGVSQSPSNKVTEKGKDVELRCDPISGHTALYWYRQSLGQGLEFLIYFQGNSAPDKSGLPSDRFSAERTGGSVSTLTIQRTQQEDSAVYLCASSIGRTSGGLEQFFGPGTRLTVL.

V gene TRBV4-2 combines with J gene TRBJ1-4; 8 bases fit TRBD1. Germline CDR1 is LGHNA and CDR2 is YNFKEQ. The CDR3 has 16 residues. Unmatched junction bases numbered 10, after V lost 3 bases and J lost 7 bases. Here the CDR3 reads CASSQTDRGGGEKLFF. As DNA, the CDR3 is TGTGCCAGCAGCCAGACCGACAGGGGTGGGGGTGAAAAACTGTTTTTT.

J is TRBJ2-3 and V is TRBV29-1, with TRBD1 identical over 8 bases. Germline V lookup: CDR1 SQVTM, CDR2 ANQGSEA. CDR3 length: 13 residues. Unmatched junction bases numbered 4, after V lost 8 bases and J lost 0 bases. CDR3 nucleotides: TGCAGCTTGGGACAGGCAAGCACAGATACGCAGTATTTT. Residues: CSLGQASTDTQYF.

CDR3 bases: TGTGCCAGCAGCCCCTATCAAGGAGGCACAGATACGCAGTATTTT. This encodes CASSPYQGGTDTQYF. The V gene is TRBV9, the J gene TRBJ2-3; the D is unclear. The CDR3 extends over 15 amino acids. V lost 4 bases to trimming and J lost 1 base, with 13 bases between them. Germline CDR1 is SGDLS and CDR2 is YYNGEE.

The CDR3 nucleotides read TGTGCCAGCAGTGCGGGACAGTCCTTCTCTGGAAACACCATATATTTT. It yields the protein CASSAGQSFSGNTIYF. V and J are TRBV6-1 and TRBJ1-3; 7 nucleotides agree with TRBD1. V shed 4 bases and J 0 bases; nucleotides not matched to a gene: 6. Germline assignment: CDR1 MNHNS and CDR2 SASEGT. The CDR3 sequence is 16 residues long.

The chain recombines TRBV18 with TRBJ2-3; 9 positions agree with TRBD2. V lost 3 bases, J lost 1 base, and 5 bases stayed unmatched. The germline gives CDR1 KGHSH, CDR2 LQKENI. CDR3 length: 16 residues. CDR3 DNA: TGTGCCAGCTCACCCCCGAAGCGGGGGGGCACAGATACGCAGTATTTT. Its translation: CASSPPKRGGTDTQYF.

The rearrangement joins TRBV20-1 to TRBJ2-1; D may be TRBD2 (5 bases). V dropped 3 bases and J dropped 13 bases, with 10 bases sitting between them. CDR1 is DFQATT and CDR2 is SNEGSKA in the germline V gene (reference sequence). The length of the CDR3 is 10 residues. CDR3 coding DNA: TGCAGTGCTAGTATCCGGGATCAGTTCTTC. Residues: CSASIRDQFF.

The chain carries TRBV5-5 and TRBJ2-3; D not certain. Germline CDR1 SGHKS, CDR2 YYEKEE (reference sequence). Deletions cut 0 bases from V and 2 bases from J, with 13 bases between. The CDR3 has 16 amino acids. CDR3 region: CASSLALAGPTDTQYF. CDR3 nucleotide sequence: TGTGCCAGCAGCTTGGCATTGGCAGGCCCCACAGATACGCAGTATTTT.

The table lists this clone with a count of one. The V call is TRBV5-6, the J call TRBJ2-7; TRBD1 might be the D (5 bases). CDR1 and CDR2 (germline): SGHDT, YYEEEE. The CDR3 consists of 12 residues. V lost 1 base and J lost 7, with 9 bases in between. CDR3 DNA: TGTGCCAGCAGCTTGTGGCAGGGAGAGCAGTACTTC. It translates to CASSLWQGEQYF. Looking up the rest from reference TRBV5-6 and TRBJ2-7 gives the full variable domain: DAGVTQSPTHLIKTRGQQVTLRCSPKSGHDTVSWYQQALGQGPQFIFQYYEEEERQRGNFPDRFSGHQFPNYSSELNVNALLLGDSALYLCASSLWQGEQYFGPGTRLTVT.

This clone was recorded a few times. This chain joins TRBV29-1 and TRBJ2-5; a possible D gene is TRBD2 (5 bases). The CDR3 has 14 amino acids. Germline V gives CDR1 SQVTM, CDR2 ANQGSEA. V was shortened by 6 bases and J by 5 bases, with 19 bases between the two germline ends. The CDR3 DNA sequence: TGCAGCGTCCCCCCGCCGGGGTTATGGGAGACCCAGTACTTC. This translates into CSVPPPGLWETQYF. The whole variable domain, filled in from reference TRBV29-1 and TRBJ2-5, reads SAVISQKPSRDICQRGTSLTIQCQVDSQVTMMFWYRQQPGQSLTLIATANQGSEATYESGFVIDKFPISRPNLTFSTLTVSNMSPEDSSIYLCSVPPPGLWETQYFGPGTRLLVL.

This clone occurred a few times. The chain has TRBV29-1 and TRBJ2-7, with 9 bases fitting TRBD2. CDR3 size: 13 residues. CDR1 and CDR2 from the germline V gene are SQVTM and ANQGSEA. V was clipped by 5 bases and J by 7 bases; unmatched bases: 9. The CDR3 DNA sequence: TGCAGCGTTCTCCCACTAGCGGGCGGGGAGCAGTACTTC. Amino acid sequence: CSVLPLAGGEQYF.

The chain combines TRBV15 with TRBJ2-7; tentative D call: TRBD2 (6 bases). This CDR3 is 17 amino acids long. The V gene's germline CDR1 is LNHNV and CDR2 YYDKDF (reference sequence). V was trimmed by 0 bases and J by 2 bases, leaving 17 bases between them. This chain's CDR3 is CATSRDRGLTRAYEQYF. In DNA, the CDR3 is TGTGCCACCAGCAGAGATCGGGGACTTACCCGCGCCTACGAGCAGTACTTC.